The 17 T cell receptor beta chains in this list originate from one sample, sequenced in a study of chemoradiotherapy in HPV16-positive cancers. This table comes from immunoSEQ multiplex PCR, and its TCRdb copy is limited to in-frame clones, with some not included. The sample includes about 7,500 clones, 71% of them seen just once. The input for sequencing was tumor tissue, taken from a patient who underwent chemoradiotherapy. These receptors were obtained from a human donor with HPV-associated anogenital cancer.

This chain connects TRBV19 to TRBJ1-2; TRBD1 matches 7 bases. The CDR3 runs 14 residues. J lost 4 bases, V lost 4 bases, and 6 bases had no gene match. CDR1 LNHDA and CDR2 SQIVND come from the germline V gene (reference sequence). The CDR3, as DNA: TGTGCCAGTAGTACCGACAGGGTGGGCTATGGCTACACCTTC. This codes for CASSTDRVGYGYTF. Using reference TRBV19 and TRBJ1-2 for the parts outside the CDR3, the full variable domain is DGGITQSPKYLFRKEGQNVTLSCEQNLNHDAMYWYRQDPGQGLRLIYYSQIVNDFQKGDIAEGYSVSREKKESFPLTVTSAQKNPTAFYLCASSTDRVGYGYTFGSGTRLTVV.

V is TRBV7-2 and J is TRBJ1-3; 7 bases match TRBD1. The V segment lost 6 bases and the J segment 2 bases; nucleotides outside the gene matches: 4. The CDR3 totals 14 residues. The germline V gene has CDR1 SGHTA and CDR2 FQGNSA. The CDR3 region is CASRPDRAGNTIYF. In DNA, the CDR3 is TGTGCCAGCAGACCCGACAGGGCTGGAAACACCATATATTTT.

A few counts support this clone. The J gene is TRBJ1-5, the V gene TRBV2; D might be TRBD1 (6 bases). The germline V gene encodes CDR1 SNHLY and CDR2 FYNNEI. V was cut by 7 bases and J by 3 bases, with 13 bases left in between. CDR3 length: 14 amino acids. CDR3 sequence: CASTLNRANQPQHF. Written as DNA, the CDR3 is TGTGCCAGCACTTTAAACAGGGCCAATCAGCCCCAGCATTTT.

This clone was detected only once. V usage is TRBV7-6 and J usage is TRBJ2-3; D is uncertain. CDR1 SGHVS and CDR2 FNYEAQ come from the germline V gene. Trimming took off 1 base at V and 6 bases at J, with 8 bases between the two ends. This CDR3 is 13 amino acids long. CDR3: CASSLGPDDTQYF. CDR3 bases: TGTGCCAGCAGCTTAGGACCGGATGATACGCAGTATTTT.

This chain joins TRBV11-2 and TRBJ1-2; the D is unclear. The CDR3 is made up of 15 amino acids. V gave up 11 bases and J gave up 1 base, with 20 bases separating them. Germline assignment: CDR1 SGHAT and CDR2 FQNNGV. CDR3 loop: CAPSSLGFFNYGYTF. The CDR3 DNA reads TGTGCCCCATCGTCTTTGGGGTTTTTTAACTATGGCTACACCTTC.

This chain uses TRBV7-9 with TRBJ1-3, with unresolved D. Germline loops: CDR1 SEHNR, CDR2 FQNEAQ (reference sequence). The CDR3 covers 14 residues. V lost 1 base and J 4 bases, leaving 8 bases between the germline ends. For the CDR3, the DNA is TGTGCCAGCAGCTTAGGTCAGGACGGAAACACCATATATTTT. Translated, it gives CASSLGQDGNTIYF.

This clone was detected only a few times. This chain connects TRBV5-4 to TRBJ1-2; no clear D gene. Germline V gene sequence: CDR1 SGHNT, CDR2 YYREEE (reference sequence). The CDR3 totals 16 residues. The V gene lost 0 bases and the J gene lost 0 bases, with 12 bases spanning the gap. CDR3 region: CASSLVVGVPNYGYTF. The CDR3, as DNA: TGTGCCAGCAGCTTGGTGGTGGGTGTCCCTAACTATGGCTACACCTTC.

This clone was recorded a few times. This chain joins TRBV30 and TRBJ2-1; 8 nucleotides match TRBD2. The CDR3 runs to 13 residues. CDR1 is GTSNPN and CDR2 is SVGIG in the germline V gene (reference sequence). J gave up 14 bases and V 3 bases, and 12 bases lay outside the gene matches. The CDR3 nucleotides read TGTGCCTGGAGCGACGCTAGCGGGCGAGGGAAGTTCTTC. It translates to CAWSDASGRGKFF.

As to this clone: At the DNA level, this CDR3 is encoded by other sequences in the same sample as well. The V call is TRBV2, the J call TRBJ1-5; the D is unclear. The V end lost 4 bases, the J end lost 3 bases, and 4 bases lay between the germline ends. The CDR3 extends over 12 amino acids. Germline lookup yields CDR1 SNHLY and CDR2 FYNNEI. The CDR3 DNA is TGTGCCAGCAGTGGTAACAATCAGCCCCAGCATTTT. Translating gives CASSGNNQPQHF.

CDR3 sequence reads: CASSESGMEADTQYF. The CDR3 nucleotides read TGTGCCAGCAGCGAGAGCGGGATGGAGGCAGATACGCAGTATTTT. The chain is built from TRBV7-2 and TRBJ2-3; 7 bases agree with TRBD2. The germline CDR1 and CDR2 sequences are SGHTA and FQGNSA. V shed 5 bases, J shed 4 bases, and the junction held 9 bases outside the gene matches. This CDR3 contains 15 residues.

The chain recombines TRBV9 with TRBJ2-2; D is unclear. This CDR3 has 12 amino acids. Per the germline V gene, CDR1 is SGDLS and CDR2 is YYNGEE. V shed 2 bases and J shed 6 bases, with 5 bases lying between them. CDR3 coding DNA: TGTGCCAGCAGCGTGTCTGCCGGGGAGCTGTTTTTT. Protein product: CASSVSAGELFF.

The chain couples TRBV11-3 to TRBJ2-7; maybe TRBD2 (6 bases). The CDR3 consists of 14 residues. Trimming cost V 1 base and J 1 base, with 8 bases left between them. The V gene's germline CDR1 is SGHNT and CDR2 YENEEA. CDR3 residues: CASSLGRGSYEQYF. In DNA form, the CDR3 reads TGTGCCAGCAGCTTAGGGCGGGGTTCCTACGAGCAGTACTTC.

The chain couples TRBV28 to TRBJ1-2; D perhaps matches TRBD1 (6 bases). The V gene lost 9 bases and the J gene lost 6 bases, with 17 bases spanning the gap. In germline, CDR1 is MDHEN, CDR2 SYDVKM. CDR3 size: 13 residues. CDR3 sequence (DNA): TGTGCCAGTCTCTCCGGGACAACGGATGGCTACACCTTC. This codes for CASLSGTTDGYTF.

CDR3 in DNA: TGTGCCAGTACTACCGGAGGGGGATATAATGAAAAACTGTTTTTT. Protein sequence: CASTTGGGYNEKLFF. The rearrangement uses TRBV19 and TRBJ1-4, with D perhaps matching TRBD1 (6 bases). The V end lost 7 bases, the J end lost 4 bases, and 16 bases lay between the germline ends. The CDR3 extends over 15 amino acids. Germline CDR1 is LNHDA and CDR2 is SQIVND (reference sequence).

The sample holds a few counts of this clone. The V and J genes are TRBV7-9 and TRBJ1-2; D not resolved. The CDR3 runs to 13 residues. V was trimmed by 5 bases and J by 4 bases, leaving 11 bases between them. CDR1 SEHNR and CDR2 FQNEAQ come from the germline V gene (reference sequence). CDR3 coding DNA: TGTGCCAGCAGCCCCCGTAGTGCCTATGGCTACACCTTC. Amino acids: CASSPRSAYGYTF.

This clone has only a few counts. The chain carries TRBV30 and TRBJ1-4, with D perhaps TRBD1 (5 bases). The CDR3 has 14 amino acids. Germline-derived CDR1 and CDR2 are GTSNPN and SVGIG (reference sequence). The ends were cut back, 0 bases at V and 3 bases at J, with 8 bases in the middle. This chain's CDR3 is CAWSVGAANEKLFF. In nucleotides, the CDR3 is TGTGCCTGGAGTGTAGGGGCTGCTAATGAAAAACTGTTTTTT.

This clone was counted between two and nine times. The chain joins TRBV6-1 to TRBJ1-6; 11 positions match TRBD1. V shed 0 bases, J shed 10 bases, and the junction held 5 bases outside the gene matches. Germline V gene sequence: CDR1 MNHNS, CDR2 SASEGT. The CDR3 covers 16 residues. The CDR3: CASSEALDRGLSPLHF. For the CDR3, the DNA is TGTGCCAGCAGTGAAGCGCTGGACAGGGGGCTGTCACCCCTCCACTTT.